This TCR beta chain came from a study of PD-1 blockade in mismatch repair-deficient tumors (dated by TCRdb to 2017 to 2019). Turning to the overall study: The trial enrolled some 90 consecutive patients with under 15 mismatch repair-deficient cancer types between 2013 and late 2016, all previously treated and progressing. Tumor-associated T cell clones in the peripheral blood of patients responding to PD-1 blockade were tracked using deep sequencing of TCR CDR3 regions.

The paper's findings and limits, for the study overall: Clones residing in the tumor, which were often undetectable in blood before treatment, expanded quickly after pembrolizumab and then contracted, generally before radiologic responses.

Mismatch repair deficiency in every enrolled patient was established by polymerase chain reaction or immunohistochemistry. TCR sequencing was carried out for three patients who responded to pembrolizumab therapy. The phase II trial prospectively tested pembrolizumab PD-1 blockade in advanced mismatch repair-deficient cancers regardless of tissue of origin. Peripheral blood T cell samples were collected serially, before PD-1 blockade began and at several time points afterward. The timing of each blood sample was reported as weeks after the first dose of pembrolizumab. Turning to this clone: It has no known antigen specificity. No base quality information exists; no much larger clone differs at one position.

Here V drops 5 bases and J drops 0 bases, and the junction holds 9 bases not matched to any gene. Including the terminal cysteine and phenylalanine, the CDR3 comprises 19 residues. Only CDR3 DNA is held: 57 bases, read in frame from base 1. The germline V gene sets CDR1 to SGHVS and CDR2 to FQNEAQ. Library preparation used the immunoSEQ multiplex PCR assay. Imported from immuneACCESS, the table was reduced by TCRdb to in-frame sequences with V and J called. These copies leave out some clones; in studies compared against another copy, an unresolved V gene accounts for under half, and the cause of the remainder is not known. Recorded for this sample are about 100,000 clones; over 75% of them occurred a single time. The top ten constitute roughly 6.2% of the sample.

The TCR comes from an adult with mismatch repair-deficient cancer. The material was peripheral blood, obtained about eight months after starting pembrolizumab. The chain uses TRBV7-8 and TRBJ2-1; the central 14 bases match TRBD2. The CDR3 sequence is CASSGPGLAGVDSYNEQFF. The nucleotide sequence is TGTGCCAGCAGCGGACCGGGACTAGCGGGAGTTGACTCCTACAATGAGCAGTTCTTC.